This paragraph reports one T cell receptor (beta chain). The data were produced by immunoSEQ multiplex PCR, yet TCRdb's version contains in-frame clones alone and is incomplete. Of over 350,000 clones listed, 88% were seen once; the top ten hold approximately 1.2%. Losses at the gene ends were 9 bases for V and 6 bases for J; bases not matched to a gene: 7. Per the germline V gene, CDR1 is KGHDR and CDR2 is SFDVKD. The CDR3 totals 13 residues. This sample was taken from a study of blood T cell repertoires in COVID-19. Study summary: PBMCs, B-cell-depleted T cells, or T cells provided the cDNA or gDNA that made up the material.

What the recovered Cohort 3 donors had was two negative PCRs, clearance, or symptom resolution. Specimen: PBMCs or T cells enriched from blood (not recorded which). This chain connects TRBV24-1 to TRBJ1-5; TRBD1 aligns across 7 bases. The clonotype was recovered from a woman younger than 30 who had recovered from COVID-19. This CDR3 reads CATAKGAAQPQHF. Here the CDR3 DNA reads TGTGCCACCGCCAAGGGGGCAGCTCAGCCCCAGCATTTT.